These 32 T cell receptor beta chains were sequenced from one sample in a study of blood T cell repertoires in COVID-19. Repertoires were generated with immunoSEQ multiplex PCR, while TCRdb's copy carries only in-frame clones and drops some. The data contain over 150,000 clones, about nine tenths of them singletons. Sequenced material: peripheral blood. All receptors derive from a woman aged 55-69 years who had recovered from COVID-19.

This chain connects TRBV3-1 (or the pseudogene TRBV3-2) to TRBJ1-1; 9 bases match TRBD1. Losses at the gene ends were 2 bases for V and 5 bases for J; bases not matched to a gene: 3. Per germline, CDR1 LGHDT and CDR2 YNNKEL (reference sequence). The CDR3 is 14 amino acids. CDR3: CASSQTTGGTEAFF. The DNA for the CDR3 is TGTGCCAGCAGCCAAACGACAGGGGGGACTGAAGCTTTCTTT.

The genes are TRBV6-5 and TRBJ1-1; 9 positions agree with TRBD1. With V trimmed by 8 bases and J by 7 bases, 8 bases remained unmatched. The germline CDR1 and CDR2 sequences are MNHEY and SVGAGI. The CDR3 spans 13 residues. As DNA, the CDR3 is TGTGCCAGCTCTGGGACAGGGTTTAGTGAAGCTTTCTTT. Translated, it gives CASSGTGFSEAFF.

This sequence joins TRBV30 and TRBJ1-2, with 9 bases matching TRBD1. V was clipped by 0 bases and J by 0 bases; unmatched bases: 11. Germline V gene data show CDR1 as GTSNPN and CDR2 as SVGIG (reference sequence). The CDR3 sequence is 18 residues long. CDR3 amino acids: CAWSVQAYRGPTNYGYTF. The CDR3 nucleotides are TGTGCCTGGAGTGTACAGGCATACAGGGGGCCTACTAACTATGGCTACACCTTC. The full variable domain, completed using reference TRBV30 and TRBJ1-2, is SQTIHQWPATLVQPVGSPLSLECTVEGTSNPNLYWYRQAAGRGLQLLFYSVGIGQISSEVPQNLSASRPQDRQFILSSKKLLLSDSGFYLCAWSVQAYRGPTNYGYTFGSGTRLTVV.

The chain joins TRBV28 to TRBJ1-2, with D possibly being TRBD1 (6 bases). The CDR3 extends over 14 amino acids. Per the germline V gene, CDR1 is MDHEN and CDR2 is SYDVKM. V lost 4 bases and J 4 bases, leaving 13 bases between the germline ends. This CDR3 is CASSSGQGTYGYTF. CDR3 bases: TGTGCCAGCAGTTCGGGACAAGGAACCTATGGCTACACCTTC.

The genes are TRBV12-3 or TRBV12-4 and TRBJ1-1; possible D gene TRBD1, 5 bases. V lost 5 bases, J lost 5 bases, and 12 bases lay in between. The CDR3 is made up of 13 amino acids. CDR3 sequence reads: CASSRAGRTEAFF. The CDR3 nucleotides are TGTGCCAGCAGTCGGGCAGGGCGAACTGAAGCTTTCTTT.

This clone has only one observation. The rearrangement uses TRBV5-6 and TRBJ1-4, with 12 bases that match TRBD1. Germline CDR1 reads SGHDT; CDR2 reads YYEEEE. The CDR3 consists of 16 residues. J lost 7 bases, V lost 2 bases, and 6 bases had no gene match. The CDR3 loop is CASSFGDRGRGEKLFF. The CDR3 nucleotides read TGTGCCAGCAGCTTTGGGGACAGGGGGCGAGGTGAAAAACTGTTTTTT.

The DNA for the CDR3 is TGCGCCAGCAGCCAAGATTTTATGATCAGCGGGGGGGCAGGGACCCAGTACTTC. Its protein product is CASSQDFMISGGAGTQYF. The gene calls are TRBV4-3 and TRBJ2-5, with 10 bases lining up with TRBD2. With V trimmed by 0 bases and J by 7 bases, 14 bases remained unmatched. The germline V gene has CDR1 LGHNA and CDR2 YSLEER. This CDR3 contains 18 residues.

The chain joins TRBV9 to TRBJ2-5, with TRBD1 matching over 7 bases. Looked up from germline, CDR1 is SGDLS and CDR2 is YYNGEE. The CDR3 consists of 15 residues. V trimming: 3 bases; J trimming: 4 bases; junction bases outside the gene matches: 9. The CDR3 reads CASSAHPGGSETQYF. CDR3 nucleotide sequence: TGTGCCAGCAGCGCCCATCCAGGGGGATCAGAGACCCAGTACTTC.

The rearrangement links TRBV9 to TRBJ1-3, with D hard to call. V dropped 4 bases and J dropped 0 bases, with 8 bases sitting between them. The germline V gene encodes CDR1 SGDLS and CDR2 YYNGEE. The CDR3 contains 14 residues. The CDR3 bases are TGTGCCAGCAGCCTCACGAGCTCTGGAAACACCATATATTTT. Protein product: CASSLTSSGNTIYF.

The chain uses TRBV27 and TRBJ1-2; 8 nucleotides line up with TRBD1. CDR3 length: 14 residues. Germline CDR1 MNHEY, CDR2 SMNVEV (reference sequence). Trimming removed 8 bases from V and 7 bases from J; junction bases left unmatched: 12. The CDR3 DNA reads TGTGCCAGCGCCCCCGGACAGGGAAGAGGTGGCTACACCTTC. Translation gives CASAPGQGRGGYTF.

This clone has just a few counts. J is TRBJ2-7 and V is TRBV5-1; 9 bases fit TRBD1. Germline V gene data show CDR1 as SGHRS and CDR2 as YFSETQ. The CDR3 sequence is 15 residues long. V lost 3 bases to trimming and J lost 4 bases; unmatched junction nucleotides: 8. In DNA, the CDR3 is TGCGCCAGCAGCTCGCCGGGACAGGGTAAATACGAGCAGTACTTC. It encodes CASSSPGQGKYEQYF.

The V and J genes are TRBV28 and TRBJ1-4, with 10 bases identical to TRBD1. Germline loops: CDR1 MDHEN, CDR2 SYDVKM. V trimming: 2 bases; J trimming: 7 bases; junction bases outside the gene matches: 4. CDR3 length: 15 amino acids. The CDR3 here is CASSLDGTGVEKLFF. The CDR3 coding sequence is TGTGCCAGCAGTTTAGATGGGACAGGGGTTGAAAAACTGTTTTTT.

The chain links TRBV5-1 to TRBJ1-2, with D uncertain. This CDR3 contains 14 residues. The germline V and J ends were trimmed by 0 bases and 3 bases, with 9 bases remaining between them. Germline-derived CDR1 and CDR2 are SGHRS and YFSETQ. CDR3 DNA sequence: TGCGCCAGCAGCTTGGGGAGTCGGGACTATGGCTACACCTTC. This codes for CASSLGSRDYGYTF.

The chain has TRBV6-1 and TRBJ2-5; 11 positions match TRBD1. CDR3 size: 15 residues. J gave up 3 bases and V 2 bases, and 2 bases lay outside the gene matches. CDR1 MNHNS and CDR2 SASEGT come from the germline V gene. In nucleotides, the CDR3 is TGTGCCAGCAGTGAATGGACAGGGGGCAAAGAGACCCAGTACTTC. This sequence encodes CASSEWTGGKETQYF.

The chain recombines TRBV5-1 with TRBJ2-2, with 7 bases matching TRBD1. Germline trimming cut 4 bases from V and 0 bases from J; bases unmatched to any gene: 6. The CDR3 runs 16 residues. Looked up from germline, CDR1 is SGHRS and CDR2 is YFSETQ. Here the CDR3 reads CASSTSTGTNTGELFF. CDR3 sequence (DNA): TGCGCCAGCAGCACATCGACAGGGACGAACACCGGGGAGCTGTTTTTT.

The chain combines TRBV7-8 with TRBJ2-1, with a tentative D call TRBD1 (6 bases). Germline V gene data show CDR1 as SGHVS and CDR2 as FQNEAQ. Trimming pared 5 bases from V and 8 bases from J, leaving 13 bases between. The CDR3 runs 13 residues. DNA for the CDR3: TGTGCCAGCAGCGCCACAACAGGGTATGAGCAGTTCTTC. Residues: CASSATTGYEQFF.

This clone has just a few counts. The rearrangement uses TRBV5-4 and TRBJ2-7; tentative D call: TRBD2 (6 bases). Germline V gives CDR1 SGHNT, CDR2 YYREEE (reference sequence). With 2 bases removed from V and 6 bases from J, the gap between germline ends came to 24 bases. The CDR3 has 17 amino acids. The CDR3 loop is CASSFRSNRGRKGEQYF. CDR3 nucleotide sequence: TGTGCCAGCAGCTTCCGATCGAATCGGGGGAGGAAAGGCGAGCAGTACTTC.

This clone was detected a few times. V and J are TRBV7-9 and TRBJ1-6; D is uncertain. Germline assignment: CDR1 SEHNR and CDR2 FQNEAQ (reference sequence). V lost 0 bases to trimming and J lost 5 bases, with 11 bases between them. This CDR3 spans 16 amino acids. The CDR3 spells CASSLAPGSDNSPLHF. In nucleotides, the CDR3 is TGTGCCAGCAGCTTAGCGCCCGGTTCGGATAATTCACCCCTCCACTTT. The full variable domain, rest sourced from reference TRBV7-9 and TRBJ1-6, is DTGVSQNPRHKITKRGQNVTFRCDPISEHNRLYWYRQTLGQGPEFLTYFQNEAQLEKSRLLSDRFSAERPKGSFSTLEIQRTEQGDSAMYLCASSLAPGSDNSPLHFGNGTRLTVT.

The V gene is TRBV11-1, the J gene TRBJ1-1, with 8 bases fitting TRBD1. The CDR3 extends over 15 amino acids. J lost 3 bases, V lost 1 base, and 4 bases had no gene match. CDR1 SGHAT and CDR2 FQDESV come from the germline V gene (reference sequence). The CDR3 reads CASSLGDRLHTEAFF. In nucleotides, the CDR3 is TGTGCCAGCAGCTTAGGGGACAGGTTACACACTGAAGCTTTCTTT.

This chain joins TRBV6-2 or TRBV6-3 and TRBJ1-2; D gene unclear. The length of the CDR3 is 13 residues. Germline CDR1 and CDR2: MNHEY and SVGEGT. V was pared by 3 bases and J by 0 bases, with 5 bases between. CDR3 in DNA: TGTGCCAGCAGTTATCGTGCTAACTATGGCTACACCTTC. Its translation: CASSYRANYGYTF.

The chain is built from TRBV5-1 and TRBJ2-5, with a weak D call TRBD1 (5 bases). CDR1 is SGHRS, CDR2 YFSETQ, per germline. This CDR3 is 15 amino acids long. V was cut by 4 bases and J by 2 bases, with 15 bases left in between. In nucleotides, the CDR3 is TGCGCCAGCAGCGTAGCCCAGGGAAATCAAGAGACCCAGTACTTC. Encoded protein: CASSVAQGNQETQYF.

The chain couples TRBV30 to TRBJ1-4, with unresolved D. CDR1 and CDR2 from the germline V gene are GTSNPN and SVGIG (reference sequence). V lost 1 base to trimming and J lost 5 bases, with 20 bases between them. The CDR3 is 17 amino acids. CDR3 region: CAWSGGLIDPGNEKLFF. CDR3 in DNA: TGTGCCTGGAGTGGTGGACTTATAGACCCTGGGAATGAAAAACTGTTTTTT.

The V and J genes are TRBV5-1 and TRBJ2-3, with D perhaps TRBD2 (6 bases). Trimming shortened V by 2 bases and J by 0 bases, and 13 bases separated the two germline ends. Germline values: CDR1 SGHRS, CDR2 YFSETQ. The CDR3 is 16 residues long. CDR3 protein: CASSFLRGTSTDTQYF. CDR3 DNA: TGCGCCAGCAGCTTCTTGCGGGGAACTAGCACAGATACGCAGTATTTT. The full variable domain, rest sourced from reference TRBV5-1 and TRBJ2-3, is KAGVTQTPRYLIKTRGQQVTLSCSPISGHRSVSWYQQTPGQGLQFLFEYFSETQRNKGNFPGRFSGRQFSNSRSEMNVSTLELGDSALYLCASSFLRGTSTDTQYFGPGTRLTVL.

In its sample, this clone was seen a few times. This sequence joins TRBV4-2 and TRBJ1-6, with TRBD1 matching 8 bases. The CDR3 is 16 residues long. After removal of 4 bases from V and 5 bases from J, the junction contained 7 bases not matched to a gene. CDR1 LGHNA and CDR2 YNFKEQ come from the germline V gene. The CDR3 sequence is CASSRAEGQDNSPLHF. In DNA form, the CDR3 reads TGTGCCAGCAGCCGCGCAGAGGGACAGGATAATTCACCCCTCCACTTT.

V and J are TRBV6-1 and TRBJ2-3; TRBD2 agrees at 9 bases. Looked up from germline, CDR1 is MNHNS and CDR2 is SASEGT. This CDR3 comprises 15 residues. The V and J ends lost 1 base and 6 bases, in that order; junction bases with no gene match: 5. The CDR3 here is CASSEDRLAVDTQYF. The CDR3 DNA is TGTGCCAGCAGTGAAGACCGACTAGCGGTGGATACGCAGTATTTT.

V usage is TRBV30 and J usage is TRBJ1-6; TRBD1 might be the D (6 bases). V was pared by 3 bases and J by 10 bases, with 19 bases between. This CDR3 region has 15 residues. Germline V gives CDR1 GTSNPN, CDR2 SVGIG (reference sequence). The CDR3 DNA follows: TGTGCCTGGAGCGGAAAATCGGGACATTTGTCACCCCTCCACTTT. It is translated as CAWSGKSGHLSPLHF. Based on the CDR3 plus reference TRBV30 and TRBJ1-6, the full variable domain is SQTIHQWPATLVQPVGSPLSLECTVEGTSNPNLYWYRQAAGRGLQLLFYSVGIGQISSEVPQNLSASRPQDRQFILSSKKLLLSDSGFYLCAWSGKSGHLSPLHFGNGTRLTVT.

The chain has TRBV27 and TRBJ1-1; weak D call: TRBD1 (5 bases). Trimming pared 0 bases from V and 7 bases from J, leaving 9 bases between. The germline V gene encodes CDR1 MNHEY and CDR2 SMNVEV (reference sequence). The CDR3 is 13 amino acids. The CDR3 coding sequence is TGTGCCAGCAGTTTATCATGGCAGGGTGAAGCTTTCTTT. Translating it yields CASSLSWQGEAFF.

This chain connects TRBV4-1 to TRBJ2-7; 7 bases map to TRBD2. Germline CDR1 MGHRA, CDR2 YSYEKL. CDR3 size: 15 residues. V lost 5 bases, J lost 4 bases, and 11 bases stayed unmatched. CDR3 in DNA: TGCGCCAGCAGCTGGGGAGGGAAAGGGACGTACGAGCAGTACTTC. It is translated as CASSWGGKGTYEQYF.

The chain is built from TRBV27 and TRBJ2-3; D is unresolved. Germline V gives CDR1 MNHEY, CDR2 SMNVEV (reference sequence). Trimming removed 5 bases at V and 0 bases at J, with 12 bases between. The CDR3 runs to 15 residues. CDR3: CASSPRLPSTDTQYF. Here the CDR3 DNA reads TGTGCCAGCAGTCCCCGACTCCCTAGCACAGATACGCAGTATTTT.

CDR3 region: CSVAGGVGIGTGELFF. The CDR3 DNA follows: TGCAGCGTGGCAGGGGGCGTTGGGATTGGCACCGGGGAGCTGTTTTTT. The chain employs TRBV29-1 and TRBJ2-2; 8 nucleotides agree with TRBD1. Germline V CDR1 and CDR2: SQVTM, ANQGSEA. With V trimmed by 6 bases and J by 4 bases, 13 bases remained unmatched. The CDR3 is 16 residues long.

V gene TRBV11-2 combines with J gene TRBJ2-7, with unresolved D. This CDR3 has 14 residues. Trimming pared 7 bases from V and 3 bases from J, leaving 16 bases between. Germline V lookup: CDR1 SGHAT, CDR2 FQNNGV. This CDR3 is CASTLSPPVYEQYF. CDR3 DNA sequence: TGTGCCAGCACCCTAAGCCCCCCTGTCTACGAGCAGTACTTC.

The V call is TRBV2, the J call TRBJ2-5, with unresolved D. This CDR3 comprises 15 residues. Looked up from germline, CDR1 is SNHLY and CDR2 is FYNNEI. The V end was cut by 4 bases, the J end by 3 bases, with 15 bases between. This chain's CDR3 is CASSANSGSEETQYF. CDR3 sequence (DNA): TGTGCCAGCAGTGCAAACAGTGGTTCCGAAGAGACCCAGTACTTC. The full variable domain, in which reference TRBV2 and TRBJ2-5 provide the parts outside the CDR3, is EPEVTQTPSHQVTQMGQEVILRCVPISNHLYFYWYRQILGQKVEFLVSFYNNEISEKSEIFDDQFSVERPDGSNFTLKIRSTKLEDSAMYFCASSANSGSEETQYFGPGTRLLVL.